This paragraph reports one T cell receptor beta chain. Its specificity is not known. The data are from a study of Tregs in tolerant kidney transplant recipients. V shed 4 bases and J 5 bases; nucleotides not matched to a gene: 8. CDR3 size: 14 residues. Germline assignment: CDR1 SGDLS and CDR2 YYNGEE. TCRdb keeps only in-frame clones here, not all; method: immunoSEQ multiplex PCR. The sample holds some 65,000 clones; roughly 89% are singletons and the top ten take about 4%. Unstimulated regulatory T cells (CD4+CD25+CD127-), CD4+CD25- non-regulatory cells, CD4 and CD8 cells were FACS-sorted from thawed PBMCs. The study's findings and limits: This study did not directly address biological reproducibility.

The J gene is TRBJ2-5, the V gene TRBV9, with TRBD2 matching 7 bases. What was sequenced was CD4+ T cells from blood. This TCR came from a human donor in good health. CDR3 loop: CASSPPGSGETQYF. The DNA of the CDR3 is TGTGCCAGCAGCCCGCCGGGTAGCGGGGAGACCCAGTACTTC.